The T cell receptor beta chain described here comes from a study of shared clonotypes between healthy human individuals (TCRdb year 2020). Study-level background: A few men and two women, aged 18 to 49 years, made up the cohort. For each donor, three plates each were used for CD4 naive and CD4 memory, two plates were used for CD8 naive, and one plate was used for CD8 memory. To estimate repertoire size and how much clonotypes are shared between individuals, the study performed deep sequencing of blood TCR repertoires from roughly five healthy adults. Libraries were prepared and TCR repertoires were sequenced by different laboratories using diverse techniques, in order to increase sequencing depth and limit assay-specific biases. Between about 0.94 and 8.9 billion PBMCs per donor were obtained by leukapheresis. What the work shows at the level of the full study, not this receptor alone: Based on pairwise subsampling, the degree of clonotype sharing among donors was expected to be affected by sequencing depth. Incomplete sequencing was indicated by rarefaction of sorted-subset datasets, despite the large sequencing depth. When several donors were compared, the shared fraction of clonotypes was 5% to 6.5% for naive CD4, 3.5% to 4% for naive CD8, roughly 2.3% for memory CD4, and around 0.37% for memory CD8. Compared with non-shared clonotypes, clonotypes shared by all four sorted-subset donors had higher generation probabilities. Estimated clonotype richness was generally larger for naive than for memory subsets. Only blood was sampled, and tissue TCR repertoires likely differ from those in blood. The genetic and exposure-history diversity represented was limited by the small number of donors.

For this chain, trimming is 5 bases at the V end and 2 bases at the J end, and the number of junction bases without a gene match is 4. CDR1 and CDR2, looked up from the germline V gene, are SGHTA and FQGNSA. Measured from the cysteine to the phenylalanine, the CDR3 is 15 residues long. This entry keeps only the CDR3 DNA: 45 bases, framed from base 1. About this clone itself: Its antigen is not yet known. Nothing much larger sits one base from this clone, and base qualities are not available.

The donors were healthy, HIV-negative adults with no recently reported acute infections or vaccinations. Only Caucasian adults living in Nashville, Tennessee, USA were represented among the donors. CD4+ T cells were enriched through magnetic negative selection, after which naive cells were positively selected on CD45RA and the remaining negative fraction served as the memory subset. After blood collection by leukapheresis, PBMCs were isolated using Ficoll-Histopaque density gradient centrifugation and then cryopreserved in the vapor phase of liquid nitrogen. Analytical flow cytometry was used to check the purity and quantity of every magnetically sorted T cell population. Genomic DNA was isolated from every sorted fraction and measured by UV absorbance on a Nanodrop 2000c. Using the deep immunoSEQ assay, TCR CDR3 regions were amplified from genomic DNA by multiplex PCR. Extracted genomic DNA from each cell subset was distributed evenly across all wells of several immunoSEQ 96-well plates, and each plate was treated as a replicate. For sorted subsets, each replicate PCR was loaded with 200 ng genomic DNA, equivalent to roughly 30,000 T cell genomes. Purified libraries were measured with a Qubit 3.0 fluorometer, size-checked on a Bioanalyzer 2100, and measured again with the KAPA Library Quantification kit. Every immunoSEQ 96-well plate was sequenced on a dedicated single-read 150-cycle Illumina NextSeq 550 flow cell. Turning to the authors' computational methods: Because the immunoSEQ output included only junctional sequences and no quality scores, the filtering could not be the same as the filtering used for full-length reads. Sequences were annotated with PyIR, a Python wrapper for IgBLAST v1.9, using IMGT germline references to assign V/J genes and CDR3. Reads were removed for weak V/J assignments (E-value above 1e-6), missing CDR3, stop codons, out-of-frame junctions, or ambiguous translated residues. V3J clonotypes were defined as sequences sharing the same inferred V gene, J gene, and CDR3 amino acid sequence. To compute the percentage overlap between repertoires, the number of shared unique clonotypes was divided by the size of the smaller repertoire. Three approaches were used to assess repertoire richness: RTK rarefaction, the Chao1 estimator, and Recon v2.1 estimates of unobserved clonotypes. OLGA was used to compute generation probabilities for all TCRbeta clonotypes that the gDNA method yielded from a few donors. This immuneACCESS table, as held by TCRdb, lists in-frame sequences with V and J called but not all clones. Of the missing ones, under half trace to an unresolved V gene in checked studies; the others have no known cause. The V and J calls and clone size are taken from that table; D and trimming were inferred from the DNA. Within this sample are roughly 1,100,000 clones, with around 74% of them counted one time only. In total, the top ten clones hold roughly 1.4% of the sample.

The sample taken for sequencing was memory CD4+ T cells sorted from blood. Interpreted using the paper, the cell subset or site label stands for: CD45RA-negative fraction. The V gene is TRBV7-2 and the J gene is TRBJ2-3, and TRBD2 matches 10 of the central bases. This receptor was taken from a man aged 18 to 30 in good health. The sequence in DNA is TGTGCCAGCAGCACTAGCGGGGTCCCCACAGATACGCAGTATTTT. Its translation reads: CASSTSGVPTDTQYF.